One and the same sample provided the 16 T cell receptor beta chains below, sequenced in a study of control samples from healthy donors and cancer patients. Method: immunoSEQ multiplex PCR; TCRdb's copy keeps in-frame clones and lacks some. The repertoire holds under 50,000 clones, about 87% seen once, with roughly 10% in the top ten. The sequencing input was PBMCs. Source of these receptors: a woman in her sixties or seventies with lung cancer.

The CDR3 loop is CATLPGGLNYGYTF. Here the CDR3 DNA reads TGTGCCACCCTGCCGGGCGGACTGAACTATGGCTACACCTTC. The rearrangement links TRBV28 to TRBJ1-2; D not resolved. CDR1 is MDHEN, CDR2 SYDVKM, per germline. The CDR3 is 14 amino acids. V gave up 10 bases and J gave up 2 bases, with 17 bases separating them.

The gene calls are TRBV12-3 or TRBV12-4 and TRBJ1-1; D is perhaps TRBD1 (5 bases). There are 13 residues in the CDR3. Trimming stripped 4 bases from V and 1 base from J, with 7 bases between. The CDR3 reads CASSYTGNTEAFF. CDR3 DNA sequence: TGTGCCAGCAGTTATACAGGGAACACTGAAGCTTTCTTT.

This clone was seen only once. The chain links TRBV30 to TRBJ1-5, with 7 nucleotides matching TRBD1. Germline V gene data show CDR1 as GTSNPN and CDR2 as SVGIG (reference sequence). The CDR3 has 15 residues. V dropped 2 bases and J dropped 4; count of bases not matched to a gene: 8. The CDR3 is CAWSYPGDRNQPQHF. The CDR3 DNA reads as TGTGCCTGGAGTTACCCCGGGGACAGAAATCAGCCCCAGCATTTT.

This clone turned up a few times. The V call is TRBV5-6, the J call TRBJ1-5; the D is unclear. The V and J ends lost 1 base and 7 bases respectively, with 21 bases between them. Germline values: CDR1 SGHDT, CDR2 YYEEEE. The CDR3 has 17 amino acids. The CDR3 DNA reads TGTGCCAGCAGCTTGTACGGTGAGGCAGGCATTGACCAGCCCCAGCATTTT. Translated: CASSLYGEAGIDQPQHF.

The chain links TRBV30 to TRBJ1-6; D uncertain. The CDR3 covers 13 residues. V was shortened by 1 base and J by 13 bases, with 14 bases between the two germline ends. The germline V gene encodes CDR1 GTSNPN and CDR2 SVGIG (reference sequence). CDR3 DNA: TGTGCCTGGAGTGACGGTATTCAGTTGCCCCTCCACTTT. Translated, it gives CAWSDGIQLPLHF.

In nucleotides, the CDR3 is TGTGCCAGCAGTGTTTCCGGGCGAGACTATGGCTACACCTTC. The encoded protein is CASSVSGRDYGYTF. The chain combines TRBV25-1 with TRBJ1-2, with D uncertain. Germline CDR1 MGHDK, CDR2 SYGVNS. This CDR3 comprises 14 residues. Trimming shortened V by 4 bases and J by 3 bases, and 12 bases separated the two germline ends.

The V and J genes are TRBV5-1 and TRBJ2-2; a weak D match, TRBD2 (6 bases). The CDR3 has 14 amino acids. Trimming took 3 bases from V and 3 from J, leaving 9 bases between them. The germline V gene encodes CDR1 SGHRS and CDR2 YFSETQ. CDR3 loop: CASSYGEDTGELFF. The CDR3 bases are TGCGCCAGCAGCTACGGGGAGGACACCGGGGAGCTGTTTTTT.

The chain has TRBV7-2 and TRBJ2-1; possibly TRBD2 for D (6 bases). The CDR3 sequence is 15 residues long. Trimming took off 5 bases at V and 7 bases at J, with 18 bases between the two ends. Germline V CDR1 and CDR2: SGHTA, FQGNSA. The DNA for the CDR3 is TGTGCCAGCAGCCCAAGGAGGCCCCGGGGGAATGAGCAGTTCTTC. Protein product: CASSPRRPRGNEQFF.

The chain recombines TRBV19 with TRBJ2-3; no reliable D call. The ends were cut back, 5 bases at V and 0 bases at J, with 9 bases in the middle. Germline values: CDR1 LNHDA, CDR2 SQIVND (reference sequence). The CDR3 totals 14 residues. The DNA for the CDR3 is TGTGCCAGTAGTGGGCGTCCTAGCACAGATACGCAGTATTTT. Residues: CASSGRPSTDTQYF.

The J gene is TRBJ2-5, the V gene TRBV27; weak D call: TRBD2 (5 bases). This CDR3 has 13 residues. V lost 2 bases, J lost 1 base, and 5 bases lay in between. The germline V gene encodes CDR1 MNHEY and CDR2 SMNVEV (reference sequence). The CDR3 DNA follows: TGTGCCAGCAGTTTACGGGGCCAAGAGACCCAGTACTTC. Amino acids: CASSLRGQETQYF.

This sequence joins TRBV6-5 and TRBJ1-2, with a possible D match to TRBD1 (5 bases). This CDR3 spans 13 amino acids. V lost 6 bases, J lost 2 bases, and 10 bases lay in between. In germline, CDR1 is MNHEY, CDR2 SVGAGI. This CDR3 is CASRRWGNYGYTF. In DNA, the CDR3 is TGTGCCAGCAGAAGGTGGGGGAACTATGGCTACACCTTC.

The chain uses TRBV30 and TRBJ1-6; TRBD1 aligns across 9 bases. The trim removed 4 bases at V and 6 bases at J, leaving 1 base unmatched. This CDR3 contains 13 residues. CDR1 is GTSNPN and CDR2 is SVGIG in the germline V gene (reference sequence). CDR3 loop: CAWTGQGNSPLHF. CDR3 coding DNA: TGTGCCTGGACGGGACAGGGTAATTCACCCCTCCACTTT.

The chain has TRBV6-5 and TRBJ2-1; D gene unclear. CDR3 length: 13 amino acids. Trimming stripped 7 bases from V and 5 bases from J, with 12 bases between. The germline V gene encodes CDR1 MNHEY and CDR2 SVGAGI. Written as DNA, the CDR3 is TGTGCCAGCACTTCTGAGTTACACAATGAGCAGTTCTTC. This translates into CASTSELHNEQFF.

The rearrangement uses TRBV5-4 and TRBJ1-4, with a weak D call TRBD1 (6 bases). The CDR3 contains 13 residues. V lost 10 bases to trimming and J lost 8 bases, with 18 bases between them. The V gene's germline CDR1 is SGHNT and CDR2 YYREEE (reference sequence). The CDR3 here is CAWRWGGGEKLFF. The CDR3 coding sequence is TGTGCCTGGAGGTGGGGGGGCGGAGAAAAACTGTTTTTT.

The chain uses TRBV7-2 and TRBJ1-4; the D gene is possibly TRBD1 (5 bases). Germline loops: CDR1 SGHTA, CDR2 FQGNSA. Trimming left V 6 bases short and J 4 bases short, with 12 bases between. This CDR3 is built from 14 residues. CDR3 DNA sequence: TGTGCCAGCAGTCGGGGCTTCCTTAATGAAAAACTGTTTTTT. This gives the protein CASSRGFLNEKLFF.

This chain joins TRBV15 and TRBJ1-1; D may be TRBD1 (6 bases). CDR1 and CDR2 (germline): LNHNV, YYDKDF (reference sequence). The CDR3 consists of 18 residues. Trimming took off 0 bases at V and 0 bases at J, with 17 bases between the two ends. The DNA of the CDR3 is TGTGCCACCAGCAGAGATTTTTACTCCGGACAGATGAACACTGAAGCTTTCTTT. Its translation is CATSRDFYSGQMNTEAFF.